The 9 T cell receptor beta chains listed next were all sequenced from one sample in a study of CD4 T cells in relation to SARS-CoV-2 and coronaviruses. Here immunoSEQ multiplex PCR was the method, and the copy in TCRdb shows in-frame clones only, minus some. Of 18,000 or so clones in the sample, 70% to 80% were seen once. The unexposed donors gave CD4+ T cells in about 2011-2018, prior to COVID-19. The cells were cultured for 10 days before CD4+ T cells were isolated. The antigens for these receptors are not known. What was sequenced was CD4+ T cells from PBMCs, cultured in vitro. The receptors shown here come from a human donor in good health.

This clone was counted once. The chain joins TRBV14 to TRBJ2-1, with D perhaps TRBD2 (7 bases). The CDR3 totals 13 residues. V was trimmed by 3 bases and J by 9 bases, leaving 12 bases between them. CDR1 SGHDN and CDR2 FVKESK come from the germline V gene. CDR3 coding DNA: TGTGCCAGCAGCCAGGGAGGGGGGGTTGAGCAGTTCTTC. It codes for CASSQGGGVEQFF.

This rearrangement joins TRBV27 to TRBJ2-7, with D perhaps TRBD2 (6 bases). Per germline, CDR1 MNHEY and CDR2 SMNVEV (reference sequence). V was shortened by 6 bases and J by 6 bases, with 33 bases between the two germline ends. This CDR3 region has 19 residues. This CDR3 reads CASSLWALGSGGRRGEQYF. In nucleotides, the CDR3 is TGTGCCAGCAGCCTTTGGGCACTTGGGAGTGGTGGGCGGAGGGGCGAGCAGTACTTC.

V is TRBV4-2 and J is TRBJ2-7; 9 nucleotides line up with TRBD2. The V gene's germline CDR1 is LGHNA and CDR2 YNFKEQ. V shed 1 base, J shed 2 bases, and the junction held 6 bases outside the gene matches. The CDR3 is 16 residues long. This CDR3 reads CASSQVVSGGTYEQYF. The CDR3 DNA follows: TGTGCCAGCAGCCAAGTCGTTAGCGGGGGTACCTACGAGCAGTACTTC.

The V and J genes are TRBV4-1 and TRBJ1-3; D is uncertain. Germline V gives CDR1 MGHRA, CDR2 YSYEKL. The V end lost 0 bases, the J end lost 0 bases, and 6 bases lay between the germline ends. The CDR3 is 15 residues long. The CDR3 DNA is TGCGCCAGCAGCCAAGATGGGCTCTCTGGAAACACCATATATTTT. This translates into CASSQDGLSGNTIYF.

This clone was found once. This chain links TRBV11-3 with TRBJ2-7; D is possibly TRBD2 (5 bases). Germline V gene data show CDR1 as SGHNT and CDR2 as YENEEA. CDR3 size: 12 residues. V shed 5 bases and J shed 4 bases, with 9 bases lying between them. The DNA of the CDR3 is TGTGCCAGCAGCGCCGGAGGTTACGAGCAGTACTTC. Protein product: CASSAGGYEQYF.

The chain combines TRBV24-1 with TRBJ2-1; TRBD2 aligns across 10 bases. J was trimmed by 6 bases and V by 3 bases; bases with no gene match: 7. The CDR3 is 16 amino acids. The germline V gene encodes CDR1 KGHDR and CDR2 SFDVKD. This CDR3 is CATSDPSGRGGNEQFF. The CDR3 bases are TGTGCCACCAGTGATCCCAGCGGGAGGGGGGGCAATGAGCAGTTCTTC.

The V gene is TRBV2, the J gene TRBJ2-1; D is unresolved. Germline assignment: CDR1 SNHLY and CDR2 FYNNEI. Between the trimmed V and J ends, which lost 5 bases and 0 bases, there was a span of 14 bases. The CDR3 is made up of 16 amino acids. DNA for the CDR3: TGTGCCAGCAGTCCTATGGTCTTGCGCTCCTACAATGAGCAGTTCTTC. It is translated as CASSPMVLRSYNEQFF.

The genes are TRBV9 and TRBJ2-1; D might be TRBD1 (6 bases). CDR3 length: 16 residues. Germline lookup yields CDR1 SGDLS and CDR2 YYNGEE. Trimming left V 0 bases short and J 0 bases short, with 10 bases between. CDR3 residues: CASSVGGQSSYNEQFF. CDR3 DNA sequence: TGTGCCAGCAGCGTAGGAGGACAGAGCTCCTACAATGAGCAGTTCTTC.

This clone was seen only once. The chain links TRBV7-8 to TRBJ2-5, with 9 positions matching TRBD1. Germline CDR1 and CDR2: SGHVS and FQNEAQ. This CDR3 comprises 16 residues. After removal of 5 bases from V and 5 bases from J, the junction contained 12 bases not matched to a gene. The CDR3 sequence is CASSIYSGTGRETQYF. In DNA form, the CDR3 reads TGTGCCAGCAGCATATATTCCGGGACAGGGAGGGAGACCCAGTACTTC.